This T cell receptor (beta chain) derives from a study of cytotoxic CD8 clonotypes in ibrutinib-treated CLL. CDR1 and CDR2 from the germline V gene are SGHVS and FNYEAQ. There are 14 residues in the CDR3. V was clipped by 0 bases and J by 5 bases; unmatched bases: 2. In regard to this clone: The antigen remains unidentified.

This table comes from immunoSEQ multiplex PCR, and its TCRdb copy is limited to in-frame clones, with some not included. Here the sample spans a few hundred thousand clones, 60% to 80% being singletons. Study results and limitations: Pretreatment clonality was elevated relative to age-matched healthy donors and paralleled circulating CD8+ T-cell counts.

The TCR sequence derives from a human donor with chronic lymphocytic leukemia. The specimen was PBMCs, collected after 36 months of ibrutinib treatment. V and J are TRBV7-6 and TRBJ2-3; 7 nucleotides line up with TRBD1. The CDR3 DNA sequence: TGTGCCAGCAGCTTAGCGGCAGGGGGAGATACGCAGTATTTT. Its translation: CASSLAAGGDTQYF. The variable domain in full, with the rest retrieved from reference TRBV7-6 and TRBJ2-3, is GAGVSQSPRYKVTKRGQDVALRCDPISGHVSLYWYRQALGQGPEFLTYFNYEAQQDKSGLPNDRFSAERPEGSISTLTIQRTEQRDSAMYRCASSLAAGGDTQYFGPGTRLTVL.